This is a list of T cell receptor beta chains from one sample in a study of blood T cell repertoires in COVID-19. The repertoire was sequenced with immunoSEQ multiplex PCR; TCRdb's copy has only in-frame clones and lacks some. The sample contains fewer than 300,000 clones, 60% to 75% of which appear only once. Sequencing used peripheral blood. These receptors all stem from a woman older than 75 with acute or convalescent COVID-19. CDR3s include the opening cysteine and the closing phenylalanine or tryptophan. A D gene is named only where the DNA matches it firmly. Clone size, where shown, is once, few, many, or a class for clones that have expanded.

CDR3nt: TGTGCCAGCAGCCCTATTCAGACTAGCGGGGGGTACGAGCAGTACTTC; CDR3aa: CASSPIQTSGGYEQYF; abundance: NA; d_gene: TRBD2; j_gene: TRBJ2-7; v_gene: TRBV3-1/TRBV3-2
CDR3nt: TGTGCCAGCAGCTCCCTAGAATTCAGGGGAGCTGAAGCTTTCTTT; CDR3aa: CASSSLEFRGAEAFF; abundance: NA; d_gene: NA; j_gene: TRBJ1-1; v_gene: TRBV7-8
CDR3nt: TGTGCCAGCAGGTGGACAGGAGGAACTAATGAAAAACTGTTTTTT; CDR3aa: CASRWTGGTNEKLFF; abundance: NA; d_gene: TRBD1; j_gene: TRBJ1-4; v_gene: TRBV7-9
CDR3nt: TGTGCCAGCAGCTTATATGGGGCAACTACCTATGGCTACACCTTC; CDR3aa: CASSLYGATTYGYTF; abundance: NA; d_gene: NA; j_gene: TRBJ1-2; v_gene: TRBV7-9
CDR3nt: TGTGCCAGCAGTTCGAGGGACAGGGGGCACTACAATGAGCAGTTCTTC; CDR3aa: CASSSRDRGHYNEQFF; abundance: NA; d_gene: TRBD1; j_gene: TRBJ2-1; v_gene: TRBV6-2/TRBV6-3
CDR3nt: TGTGCCAGCAGCCCGGGACAGGGTTACCAAGAGACCCAGTACTTC; CDR3aa: CASSPGQGYQETQYF; abundance: few; d_gene: TRBD1; j_gene: TRBJ2-5; v_gene: TRBV25-1
CDR3nt: TGCGCCAGCAGCACACAGGGTGGGGACACAGATACGCAGTATTTT; CDR3aa: CASSTQGGDTDTQYF; abundance: once; d_gene: NA; j_gene: TRBJ2-3; v_gene: TRBV5-1
CDR3nt: TGTGCCAGCTCACCTAGCGGGACTAGCGTCAGCGAGCAGTACTTC; CDR3aa: CASSPSGTSVSEQYF; abundance: NA; d_gene: TRBD2; j_gene: TRBJ2-7; v_gene: TRBV18
CDR3nt: TGCGCCAGCAGCTTGGCCCCGGGACTAGAAACCGGGGAGCTGTTTTTT; CDR3aa: CASSLAPGLETGELFF; abundance: NA; d_gene: TRBD2; j_gene: TRBJ2-2; v_gene: TRBV5-1
CDR3nt: TGTGCCAGCAGAAGGCGACAGTTTTCACCCCTCCACTTT; CDR3aa: CASRRRQFSPLHF; abundance: NA; d_gene: NA; j_gene: TRBJ1-6; v_gene: TRBV12-3/TRBV12-4
CDR3nt: TGCGCCAGCAGTGACCCGGGACAGAATTTACCGAATGAGCAGTTCTTC; CDR3aa: CASSDPGQNLPNEQFF; abundance: few; d_gene: TRBD1; j_gene: TRBJ2-1; v_gene: TRBV10-1
CDR3nt: TGTGCCAGCAGTTCAACCCCGGGACAGCCCTACAATGAGCAGTTCTTC; CDR3aa: CASSSTPGQPYNEQFF; abundance: NA; d_gene: TRBD1; j_gene: TRBJ2-1; v_gene: TRBV6-5
CDR3nt: TGTGCCAGTAGTATGGGAGCGGGAGTTGCCGGGGAGCTGTTTTTT; CDR3aa: CASSMGAGVAGELFF; abundance: NA; d_gene: TRBD2; j_gene: TRBJ2-2; v_gene: TRBV19
CDR3nt: TGTGCCAGCCGAATCTCAGCTACGGGGTACGAGCAGTACTTC; CDR3aa: CASRISATGYEQYF; abundance: NA; d_gene: NA; j_gene: TRBJ2-7; v_gene: TRBV6-1
CDR3nt: TGTGCCAGCAGCGTGGGGGGTGAGGCTGGGGCCAACGTCCTGACTTTC; CDR3aa: CASSVGGEAGANVLTF; abundance: NA; d_gene: NA; j_gene: TRBJ2-6; v_gene: TRBV9
CDR3nt: TGTGCCAGTAGTATACGCCCCGGGACATCTGGAAACACCATATATTTT; CDR3aa: CASSIRPGTSGNTIYF; abundance: NA; d_gene: NA; j_gene: TRBJ1-3; v_gene: TRBV19
CDR3nt: TGTGCCAGCAGTGTTATGGAGACCCAGTACTTC; CDR3aa: CASSVMETQYF; abundance: NA; d_gene: NA; j_gene: TRBJ2-5; v_gene: TRBV2
CDR3nt: TGTGCCAGCAGCCCTCTGACAGGGGGCGACTATGGCTACACCTTC; CDR3aa: CASSPLTGGDYGYTF; abundance: many; d_gene: TRBD1; j_gene: TRBJ1-2; v_gene: TRBV5-6
CDR3nt: TGCGCCAGCAGCCAACTAGCGGCAGTGGGCACCGGGGAGCTGTTTTTT; CDR3aa: CASSQLAAVGTGELFF; abundance: NA; d_gene: TRBD2; j_gene: TRBJ2-2; v_gene: TRBV4-1
CDR3nt: TGTGCCAGCAGTCTGACAGAAAACTCCTACGAGCAGTACTTC; CDR3aa: CASSLTENSYEQYF; abundance: NA; d_gene: NA; j_gene: TRBJ2-7; v_gene: TRBV28
CDR3nt: TGTGCCAGCAGCCCTTCCGGGGGGCCGAATACGCAGTATTTT; CDR3aa: CASSPSGGPNTQYF; abundance: NA; d_gene: NA; j_gene: TRBJ2-3; v_gene: TRBV6-2/TRBV6-3